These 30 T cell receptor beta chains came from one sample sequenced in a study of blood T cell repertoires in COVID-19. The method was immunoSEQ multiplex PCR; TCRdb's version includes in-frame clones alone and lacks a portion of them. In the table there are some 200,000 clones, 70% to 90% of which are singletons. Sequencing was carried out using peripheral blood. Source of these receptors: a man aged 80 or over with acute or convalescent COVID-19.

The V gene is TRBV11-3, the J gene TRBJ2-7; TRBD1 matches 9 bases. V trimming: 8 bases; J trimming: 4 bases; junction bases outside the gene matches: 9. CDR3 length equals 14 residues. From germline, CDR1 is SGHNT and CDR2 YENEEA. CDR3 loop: CASAPGTGNYEQYV. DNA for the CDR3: TGTGCCAGCGCCCCCGGGACAGGGAATTACGAGCAGTACGTC.

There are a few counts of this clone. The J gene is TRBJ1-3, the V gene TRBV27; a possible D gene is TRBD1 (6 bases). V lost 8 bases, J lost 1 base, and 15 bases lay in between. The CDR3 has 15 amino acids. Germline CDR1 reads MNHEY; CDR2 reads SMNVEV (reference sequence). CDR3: CASGLGGASGNTIYF. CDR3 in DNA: TGTGCCAGCGGACTGGGGGGGGCTTCTGGAAACACCATATATTTT.

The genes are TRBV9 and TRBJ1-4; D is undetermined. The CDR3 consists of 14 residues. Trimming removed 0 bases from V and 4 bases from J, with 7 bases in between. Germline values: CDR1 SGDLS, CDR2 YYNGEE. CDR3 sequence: CASSVDSRNEKLFF. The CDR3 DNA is TGTGCCAGCAGCGTAGACTCGCGTAATGAAAAACTGTTTTTT.

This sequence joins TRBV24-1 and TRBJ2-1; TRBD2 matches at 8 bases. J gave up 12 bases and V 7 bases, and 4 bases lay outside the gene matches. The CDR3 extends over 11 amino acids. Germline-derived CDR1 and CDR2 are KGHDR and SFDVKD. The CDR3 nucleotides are TGTGCCACCAGCGTAGCGGGAATGCAGTTCTTC. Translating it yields CATSVAGMQFF.

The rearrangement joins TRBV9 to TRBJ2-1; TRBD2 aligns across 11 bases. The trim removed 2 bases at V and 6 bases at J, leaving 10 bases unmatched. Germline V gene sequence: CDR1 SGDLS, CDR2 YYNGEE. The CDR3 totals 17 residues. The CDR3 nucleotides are TGTGCCAGCAGCGTTAATCGACTAGCGGGATTGTCCAATGAGCAGTTCTTC. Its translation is CASSVNRLAGLSNEQFF.

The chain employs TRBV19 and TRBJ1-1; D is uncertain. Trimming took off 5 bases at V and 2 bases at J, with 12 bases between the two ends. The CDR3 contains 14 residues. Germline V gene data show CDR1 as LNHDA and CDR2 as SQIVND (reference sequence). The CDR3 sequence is CASSLVGGNTEAFF. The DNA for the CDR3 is TGTGCCAGTAGTTTAGTCGGCGGCAACACTGAAGCTTTCTTT.

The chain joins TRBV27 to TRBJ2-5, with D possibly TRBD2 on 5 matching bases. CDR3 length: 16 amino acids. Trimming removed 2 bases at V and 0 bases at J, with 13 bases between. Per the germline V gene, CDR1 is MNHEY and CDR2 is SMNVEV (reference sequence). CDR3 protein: CASSLAGRHNQETQYF. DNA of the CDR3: TGTGCCAGCAGTTTAGCGGGTCGACATAACCAAGAGACCCAGTACTTC.

DNA of the CDR3: TGTGCCAGCTCACTTTATACAGGGGTGAGAAGCACAGATACGCAGTATTTT. The encoded protein is CASSLYTGVRSTDTQYF. This rearrangement joins TRBV18 to TRBJ2-3; 7 bases agree with TRBD1. The junction had 10 bases not matched to a gene; V was cut back by 4 bases and J by 0 bases. Germline CDR1 reads KGHSH; CDR2 reads LQKENI. This CDR3 has 17 residues.

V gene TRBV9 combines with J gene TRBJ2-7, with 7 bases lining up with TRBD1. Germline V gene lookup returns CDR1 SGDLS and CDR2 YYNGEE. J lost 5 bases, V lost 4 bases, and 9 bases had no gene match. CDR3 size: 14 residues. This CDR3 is CASSLGGAFDEQYF. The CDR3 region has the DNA TGTGCCAGCAGCTTAGGGGGCGCTTTCGACGAGCAGTACTTC.

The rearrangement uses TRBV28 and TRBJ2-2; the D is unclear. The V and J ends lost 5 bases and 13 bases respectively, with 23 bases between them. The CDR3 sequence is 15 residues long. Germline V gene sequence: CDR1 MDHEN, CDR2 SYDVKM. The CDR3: CASSQSLTMTVGLFF. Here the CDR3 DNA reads TGTGCCAGCAGTCAATCCCTTACTATGACGGTGGGGCTGTTTTTT.

CDR3 sequence: CASSLETGVNYGYTF. CDR3 bases: TGCGCCAGCAGCTTGGAGACAGGGGTAAACTATGGCTACACCTTC. V is TRBV5-1 and J is TRBJ1-2, with 8 bases fitting TRBD1. The germline CDR1 and CDR2 sequences are SGHRS and YFSETQ. V lost 0 bases, J lost 2 bases, and 3 bases stayed unmatched. The CDR3 is made up of 15 amino acids.

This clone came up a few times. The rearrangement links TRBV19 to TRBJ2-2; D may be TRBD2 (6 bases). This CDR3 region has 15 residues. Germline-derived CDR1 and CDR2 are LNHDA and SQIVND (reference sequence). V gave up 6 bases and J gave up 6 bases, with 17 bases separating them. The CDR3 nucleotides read TGTGCCAGTAGGGGGTCGGGAGCTCTAGCCGGGGAGCTGTTTTTT. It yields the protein CASRGSGALAGELFF.

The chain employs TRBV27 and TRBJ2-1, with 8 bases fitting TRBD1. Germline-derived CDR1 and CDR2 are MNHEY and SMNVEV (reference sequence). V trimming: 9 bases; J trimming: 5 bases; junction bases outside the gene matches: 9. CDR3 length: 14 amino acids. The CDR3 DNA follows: TGTGCCAGTACCTCGGGGACAGGAAACAATGAGCAGTTCTTC. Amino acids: CASTSGTGNNEQFF.

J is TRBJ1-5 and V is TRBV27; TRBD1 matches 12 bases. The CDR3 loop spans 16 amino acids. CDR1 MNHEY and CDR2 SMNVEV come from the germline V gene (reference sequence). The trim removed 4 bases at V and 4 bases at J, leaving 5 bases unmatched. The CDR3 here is CASSSGTGGRNQPQHF. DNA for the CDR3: TGTGCCAGCAGTTCCGGGACAGGGGGCCGGAATCAGCCCCAGCATTTT.

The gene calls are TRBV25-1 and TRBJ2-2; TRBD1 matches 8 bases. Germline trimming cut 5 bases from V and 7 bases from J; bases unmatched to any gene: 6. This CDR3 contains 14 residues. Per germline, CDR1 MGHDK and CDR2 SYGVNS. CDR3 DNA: TGTGCCAGCAGTACGACAGGGGTCGGCGGGGAGCTGTTTTTT. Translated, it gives CASSTTGVGGELFF.

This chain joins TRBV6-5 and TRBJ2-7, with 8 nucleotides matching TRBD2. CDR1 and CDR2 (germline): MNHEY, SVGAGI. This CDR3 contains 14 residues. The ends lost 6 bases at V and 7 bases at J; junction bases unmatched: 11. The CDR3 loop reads CASRTLAPGGEQYF. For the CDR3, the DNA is TGTGCCAGCAGAACACTAGCTCCGGGGGGGGAGCAGTACTTC.

The CDR3 spells CATSDSSRGLQETQYF. CDR3 DNA: TGTGCCACCAGTGATTCTTCCAGGGGGCTCCAAGAGACCCAGTACTTC. The chain links TRBV24-1 to TRBJ2-5; 8 positions agree with TRBD1. There are 16 residues in the CDR3. V lost 2 bases to trimming and J lost 1 base; unmatched junction nucleotides: 5. The V gene's germline CDR1 is KGHDR and CDR2 SFDVKD.

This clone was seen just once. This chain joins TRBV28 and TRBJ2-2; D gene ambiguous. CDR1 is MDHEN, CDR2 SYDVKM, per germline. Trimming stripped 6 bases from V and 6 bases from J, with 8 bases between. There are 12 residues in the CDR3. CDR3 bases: TGTGCCAGCAGATACTTCTCCGGGGAGCTGTTTTTT. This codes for CASRYFSGELFF.

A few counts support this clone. The CDR3 DNA is TGTGCCAGCAGCAGGACAGCTATGAACACTGAAGCTTTCTTT. Protein: CASSRTAMNTEAFF. The chain employs TRBV2 and TRBJ1-1, with TRBD1 as a possible D gene (6 bases). The CDR3 runs to 14 residues. V lost 6 bases to trimming and J lost 0 bases, with 11 bases between them. Germline CDR1 reads SNHLY; CDR2 reads FYNNEI.

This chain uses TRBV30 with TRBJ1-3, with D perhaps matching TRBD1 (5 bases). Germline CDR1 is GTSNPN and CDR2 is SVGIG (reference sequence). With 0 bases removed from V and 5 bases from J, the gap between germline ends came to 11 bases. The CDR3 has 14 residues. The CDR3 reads CAWSVLRGRNTIYF. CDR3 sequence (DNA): TGTGCCTGGAGTGTACTTAGGGGCAGAAACACCATATATTTT.

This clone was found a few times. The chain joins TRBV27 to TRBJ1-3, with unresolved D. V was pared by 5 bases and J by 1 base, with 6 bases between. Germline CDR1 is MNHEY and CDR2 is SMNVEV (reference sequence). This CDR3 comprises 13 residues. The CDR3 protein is CASSRQSGNTIYF. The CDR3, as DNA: TGTGCCAGCAGTCGTCAGTCTGGAAACACCATATATTTT.

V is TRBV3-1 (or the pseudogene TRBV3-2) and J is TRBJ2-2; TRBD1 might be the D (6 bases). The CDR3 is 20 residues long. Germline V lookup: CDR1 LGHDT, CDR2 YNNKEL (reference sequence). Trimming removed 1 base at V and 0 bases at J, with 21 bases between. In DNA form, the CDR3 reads TGTGCCAGCAGCCAAGTGTTTAATATAGCAGGGGAATCGAACACCGGGGAGCTGTTTTTT. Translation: CASSQVFNIAGESNTGELFF.

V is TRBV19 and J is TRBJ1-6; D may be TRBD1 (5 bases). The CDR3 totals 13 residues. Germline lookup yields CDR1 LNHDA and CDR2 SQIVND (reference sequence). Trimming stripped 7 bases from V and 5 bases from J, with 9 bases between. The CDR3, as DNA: TGTGCCAGTAATCAGGGAAATAATTCACCCCTCCACTTT. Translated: CASNQGNNSPLHF. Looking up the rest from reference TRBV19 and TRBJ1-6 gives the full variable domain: DGGITQSPKYLFRKEGQNVTLSCEQNLNHDAMYWYRQDPGQGLRLIYYSQIVNDFQKGDIAEGYSVSREKKESFPLTVTSAQKNPTAFYLCASNQGNNSPLHFGNGTRLTVT.

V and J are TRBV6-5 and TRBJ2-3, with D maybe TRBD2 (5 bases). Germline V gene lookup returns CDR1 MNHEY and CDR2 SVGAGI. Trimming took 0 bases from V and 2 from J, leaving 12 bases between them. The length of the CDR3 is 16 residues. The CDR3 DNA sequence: TGTGCCAGCAGTTACTCGTTGGAGGCGTCCACAGATACGCAGTATTTT. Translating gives CASSYSLEASTDTQYF.

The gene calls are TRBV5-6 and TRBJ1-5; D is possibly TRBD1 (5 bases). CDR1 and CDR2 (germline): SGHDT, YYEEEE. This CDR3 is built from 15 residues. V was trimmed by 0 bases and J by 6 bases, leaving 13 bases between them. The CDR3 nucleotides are TGTGCCAGCAGCTTGGCCAGTGCGGGGGGTCAGCCCCAGCATTTT. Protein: CASSLASAGGQPQHF.

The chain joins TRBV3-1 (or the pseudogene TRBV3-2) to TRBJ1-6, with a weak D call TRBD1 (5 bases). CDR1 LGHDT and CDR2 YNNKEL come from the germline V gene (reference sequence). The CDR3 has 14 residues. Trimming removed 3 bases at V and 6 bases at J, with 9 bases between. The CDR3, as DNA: TGTGCCAGCAGCCAGGGGGGGATTAATTCACCCCTCCACTTT. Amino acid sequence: CASSQGGINSPLHF.

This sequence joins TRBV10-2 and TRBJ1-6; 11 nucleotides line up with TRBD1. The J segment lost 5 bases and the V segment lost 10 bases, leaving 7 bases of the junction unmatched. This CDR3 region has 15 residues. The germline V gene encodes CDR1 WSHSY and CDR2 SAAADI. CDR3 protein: CATSGQGVNNSPLHF. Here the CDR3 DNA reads TGCGCCACCTCGGGACAGGGGGTGAATAATTCACCCCTCCACTTT.

The CDR3 coding sequence is TGTGCCAGCAGCTCGAACCCGGGACTGGGGACAGATACGCAGTATTTT. Translated: CASSSNPGLGTDTQYF. The chain has TRBV7-2 and TRBJ2-3, with D possibly TRBD2 on 6 matching bases. The CDR3 loop spans 16 amino acids. The germline V and J ends were trimmed by 4 bases and 3 bases, with 17 bases remaining between them. Germline CDR1 SGHTA, CDR2 FQGNSA.

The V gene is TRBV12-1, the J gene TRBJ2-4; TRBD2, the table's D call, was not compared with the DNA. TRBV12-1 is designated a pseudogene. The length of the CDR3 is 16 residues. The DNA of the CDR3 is TGTGCCAGCAGCTTGGGTCGGGAGGGCCCTCGGAACATTCAGTACTTC. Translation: CASSLGREGPRNIQYF.

DNA for the CDR3: TGTGCCACCAGCAGAGGAACGGTGACTAGCACAGATACGCAGTATTTT. This translates into CATSRGTVTSTDTQYF. The V gene is TRBV15, the J gene TRBJ2-3; no firm D call. Germline values: CDR1 LNHNV, CDR2 YYDKDF (reference sequence). V was trimmed by 1 base and J by 0 bases, leaving 11 bases between them. The length of the CDR3 is 16 residues. The full variable domain, in which reference TRBV15 and TRBJ2-3 provide the parts outside the CDR3, is DAMVIQNPRYQVTQFGKPVTLSCSQTLNHNVMYWYQQKSSQAPKLLFHYYDKDFNNEADTPDNFQSRRPNTSFCFLDIRSPGLGDTAMYLCATSRGTVTSTDTQYFGPGTRLTVL.